This T cell receptor (beta chain) stems from a study of T cell responses to AZD1222 COVID-19 vaccine. This clone ranks as medium-sized (0.01 to 0.1%). Sequence at one end of the junction differs from germline and may be a read error. Profiled with immunoSEQ multiplex PCR; TCRdb holds only in-frame clones, not every one. The table includes tens of thousands of clones, approximately 80% detected once. The CDR3 contains 19 residues. CDR1 is SSHAT and CDR2 is FNYEAQ in the germline V gene (reference sequence). The chain uses TRBV7-7 and TRBJ1-5; maybe TRBD1 (5 bases). The sample in question was peripheral blood, obtained on day 0 of AZD1222 vaccination. This clonotype was obtained from an adult in good health. The CDR3 coding sequence is TGTGCTAGCAGCTTAGGCCCCCTACGCCGGGACTTGATCAATCAGCCCCAGCATTTT. Translation: CASSLGPLRRDLINQPQHF.